These T cell receptor beta chains were read from a single sample in a study of T cell responses to AZD1222 COVID-19 vaccine. This table comes from immunoSEQ multiplex PCR, and its TCRdb copy is limited to in-frame clones, with some not included. The table lists about 190,000 clones, around 90% of them singletons, with roughly 0.99% in the top ten. Here the sequenced sample was peripheral blood, taken on day 0 of AZD1222 vaccination. These receptors were taken from an adult in good health. Each CDR3 is given with its conserved first and last residue. D genes are given only for firm matches. Clone size is given for some rows only: seen once, a few or many times, or a class if the clone is expanded.

V	size	J	D	DNA	CDR3
TRBV28	NA	TRBJ1-4	NA	TGTGCCAGCACCCTCCAGGGCTCGGGAGAAAAACTGTTTTTT	CASTLQGSGEKLFF
TRBV9	NA	TRBJ2-1	NA	TGTGCCAGCAGCGCAGCCCCCTTAGGGGGAGGGGCCTACAATGAGCAGTTCTTC	CASSAAPLGGGAYNEQFF
TRBV28	NA	TRBJ1-5	TRBD1	TGTGCCAGCAGTTTAGAGGGGGCACGCAATCAGCCCCAGCATTTT	CASSLEGARNQPQHF
TRBV29-1	NA	TRBJ2-2	TRBD1	TGCAGCGTGGCCCGGGACAGGGGGTCCGGGGAGCTGTTTTTT	CSVARDRGSGELFF
TRBV28	NA	TRBJ1-4	TRBD1	TGTGCCAGCAGCCAGAGCACCCCCCACAGGGGAAAACTGTTTTTT	CASSQSTPHRGKLFF
TRBV6-5	once	TRBJ2-1	NA	TGTGCCAGCAGTTCTTTCTGGGGGCTCAATGAGCAGTTCTTC	CASSSFWGLNEQFF
TRBV7-9	NA	TRBJ2-1	TRBD1	TGTGCCAGCAGCAAAAGGGACAGCTCCTACAATGAGCAGTTCTTC	CASSKRDSSYNEQFF
TRBV10-3	NA	TRBJ1-3	NA	TGTGCCATCGAGGAGAGTCCTGGAAACACCATATATTTT	CAIEESPGNTIYF
TRBV13	NA	TRBJ2-7	NA	TGTGCCAGCAGCTTTCTCGGGAGTGAGCAGTACTTC	CASSFLGSEQYF
TRBV3-1/TRBV3-2	NA	TRBJ2-3	TRBD2	TGTGCCAGCAGCCAAGGGACTAGCGCCGCAGATACGCAGTATTTT	CASSQGTSAADTQYF
TRBV5-5	NA	TRBJ1-5	NA	TGTGCCAGCAGCTTATGGAGCGGCAATCAGCCCCAGCATTTT	CASSLWSGNQPQHF
TRBV9	NA	TRBJ2-1	NA	TGTGCCAGCTCCCGCCTTTCGGCGGGACCGCAGTTCTTC	CASSRLSAGPQFF
TRBV27	NA	TRBJ1-1	NA	TGTGCCAGCTGGGTAGGGAACACTGAAGCTTTCTTT	CASWVGNTEAFF
TRBV9	NA	TRBJ2-5	NA	TGTGCCAGCAGCGCAGACAGGGCGGGATTCGGAGAGACCCAGTACTTC	CASSADRAGFGETQYF
TRBV19	NA	TRBJ1-5	NA	TGTGCCAGTAGTATGCAGGGTAGCAATCAGCCCCAGCATTTT	CASSMQGSNQPQHF
TRBV12-3/TRBV12-4	NA	TRBJ1-3	NA	TGTGCCAGCAGTTTGAGCTCTGGAAACACCATATATTTT	CASSLSSGNTIYF
TRBV3-1/TRBV3-2	NA	TRBJ2-7	TRBD2	TGTGCCAGCAGCCGTGCTAGCGGGAGTTCGTCCTACGAGCAGTACTTC	CASSRASGSSSYEQYF
TRBV4-1	NA	TRBJ1-6	TRBD1	TGCGCCAGCAGCCGAGGACAGGGACCCAATTCACCCCTCCACTTT	CASSRGQGPNSPLHF
TRBV20-1	NA	TRBJ1-2	NA	TGCAGTGCTAGTAGTACCCATTTGGGCGGCTACACCTTC	CSASSTHLGGYTF
TRBV12-3/TRBV12-4	NA	TRBJ2-2	NA	TGTGCCAGCACCCCCAGAAACACCGGGGAGCTGTTTTTT	CASTPRNTGELFF
TRBV9	NA	TRBJ1-2	NA	TGTGCCAGCAGCCCCTCAGCGGGCGGAGAGAACTATGGCTACACCTTC	CASSPSAGGENYGYTF
TRBV5-1	NA	TRBJ2-5	NA	TGCGCCAGCAGCTTGGAGCGACTGGTCCAAGAGACCCAGTACTTC	CASSLERLVQETQYF
TRBV19	NA	TRBJ2-7	TRBD2	TGTGCCAGTAGTATAGCGGGGCGACTAGCGGGGGACTACGAGCAGTACTTC	CASSIAGRLAGDYEQYF
TRBV7-9	once	TRBJ1-1	NA	TGTGCCAGCAGCCCGTCCTTGAACACTGAAGCTTTCTTT	CASSPSLNTEAFF
TRBV5-4	NA	TRBJ2-3	NA	TGTGCCAGCAGCTTTTCGACCGCGGGGGCCACAGATACGCAGTATTTT	CASSFSTAGATDTQYF
TRBV2	NA	TRBJ2-1	NA	TGTGCCAGCATGCCTAGCGTATACAATGAGCAGTTCTTC	CASMPSVYNEQFF
TRBV3-1/TRBV3-2	NA	TRBJ2-7	TRBD1	TGTGCCAGCAGCCATAGCCTAGGGACAGGTTCCTACGAGCAGTACTTC	CASSHSLGTGSYEQYF
TRBV19	NA	TRBJ2-1	NA	TGTGCCAGTACGAAGGGACTTCTAAACAATGAGCAGTTCTTC	CASTKGLLNNEQFF
TRBV3-1/TRBV3-2	NA	TRBJ1-2	TRBD1	TGTGCCAGCAGCGAATGGGGACAGGGGGCTGGGTATGGCTACACCTTC	CASSEWGQGAGYGYTF
TRBV9	NA	TRBJ1-5	TRBD1	TGTGCCAGCACCAAAGGCGAGGGGGCAGAGCCCCAGCATTTT	CASTKGEGAEPQHF
TRBV9	NA	TRBJ2-1	NA	TGTGCCAGCAGCGTAGCTGGGGGACATCAATCCTACAATGAGCAGTTCTTC	CASSVAGGHQSYNEQFF
TRBV25-1	NA	TRBJ1-3	TRBD1	TGTGCCAGCAGTGACACCGGGACAGCTGGAAACACCATATATTTT	CASSDTGTAGNTIYF
TRBV29-1	NA	TRBJ2-7	TRBD1	TGCAGCGGAGGGACAGCGCCATACGAGCAGTACTTC	CSGGTAPYEQYF
TRBV19	NA	TRBJ2-7	NA	TGTGCCAGTAGTATAGTACAGGGCTACGAGCAGTACTTC	CASSIVQGYEQYF
TRBV7-2	NA	TRBJ2-1	TRBD1	TGTGCCAGCAGCCGGACACAGGGGGCCATCACGGGCGATGAGCAGTTCTTC	CASSRTQGAITGDEQFF
TRBV7-2	NA	TRBJ2-7	TRBD2	TGTGCCAGCAGCTTAGCACTAGCGGTCTCCTACGAGCAGTACTTC	CASSLALAVSYEQYF
TRBV2	once	TRBJ1-5	NA	TGTGCCAGCAGTATGCAGGGGTGGAATCAGCCCCAGCATTTT	CASSMQGWNQPQHF
TRBV7-8	NA	TRBJ1-3	NA	TGTGCCAGCAGCCTTATCAACGGACCCGGGAACACCATATATTTT	CASSLINGPGNTIYF
TRBV2	NA	TRBJ1-2	TRBD1	TGTGCCAGCAGGGGGGACAGGGGAAGTTATGGCTACACCTTC	CASRGDRGSYGYTF
TRBV6-5	NA	TRBJ1-5	TRBD1	TGTGCCAGCAGTCGACAGGGCAGCCAGCCCCAGCATTTT	CASSRQGSQPQHF
TRBV3-1/TRBV3-2	many	TRBJ2-7	NA	TGTGCCAGCAGCCAGCGTGCGCCTCTCACGGGAGAATACTACGAGCAGTACTTC	CASSQRAPLTGEYYEQYF
TRBV29-1	NA	TRBJ1-1	TRBD1	TGCAGCGTGACCGGGACAGTGAACACTGAAGCTTTCTTT	CSVTGTVNTEAFF
TRBV11-2	NA	TRBJ1-6	NA	TGTGCCAGCAGCTTAGGGGAGACCACACTAAATTCACCCCTCCACTTT	CASSLGETTLNSPLHF
TRBV5-4	NA	TRBJ2-6	TRBD1	TGTGCCAGCAGCGCGGGACAGGGGAGGCGTGGGGCCAACGTCCTGACTTTC	CASSAGQGRRGANVLTF
TRBV6-4	NA	TRBJ1-4	NA	TGTGCCAGCGGGGGACATTCAACTAATGAAAAACTGTTTTTT	CASGGHSTNEKLFF
TRBV5-1	NA	TRBJ2-2	TRBD1	TGCGCCAGCAGCTTGGTTGGGACAGGGTACACCGGGGAGCTGTTTTTT	CASSLVGTGYTGELFF
TRBV9	once	TRBJ1-5	NA	TGTGCCAGCAGCGACGACGGGGCAGGCTTCGGACCCCAGCATTTT	CASSDDGAGFGPQHF
TRBV10-1	NA	TRBJ1-6	NA	TGCGCCAGCAGTGTCGAGATCGTTTCACCCCTCCACTTT	CASSVEIVSPLHF